This T cell receptor (beta chain) came from a study of PD-L1 blockade in urothelial cancer. Notes on the study in general: Below-median TCR clonality that was measured in pretreatment blood predicted better survival.

As to this clone: Its antigen is undetermined.

Data came from immunoSEQ multiplex PCR; TCRdb stores just in-frame clones and leaves some out. The data hold fewer than 65,000 clones, with around 80% observed a single time. There are 17 residues in the CDR3. Deletions cut 0 bases from V and 3 bases from J, with 17 bases between. Germline CDR1 LGHNA, CDR2 YSLEER. Specified time point: pretreatment peripheral blood. The sample here was PBMCs, taken around atezolizumab (anti-PD-L1) treatment. The V and J genes are TRBV4-3 and TRBJ1-2; D not resolved. The receptor comes from a man in his 70s with urothelial cancer. CDR3 sequence reads: CASSQDLRRGGDYGYTF. As DNA, the CDR3 is TGCGCCAGCAGCCAAGATCTTCGGCGGGGAGGAGACTATGGCTACACCTTC.